The 13 T cell receptor beta chains presented below share a single source sample, sequenced in a study of blood T cell repertoires in COVID-19. The protocol was immunoSEQ multiplex PCR, while the TCRdb copy is restricted to in-frame clones and leaves out a portion. The data contain some 270,000 clones, less than 90% of them seen just once; the ten biggest clones take up 1.5% to 1.9%. Sequencing was carried out using peripheral blood. These receptors originate from a woman between 35 and 50 years old who had recovered from COVID-19.

V gene TRBV5-1 combines with J gene TRBJ2-7; TRBD2 might be the D (5 bases). Trimming shortened V by 4 bases and J by 0 bases, and 17 bases separated the two germline ends. Germline CDR1 is SGHRS and CDR2 is YFSETQ. The CDR3 runs 16 residues. CDR3 nucleotide sequence: TGCGCCAGCAGCACCAGAGGGCCCCTGAGCTCCTACGAGCAGTACTTC. Residues: CASSTRGPLSSYEQYF.

Details on this clone: Other DNA sequences in the sample encode the same CDR3. The CDR3 bases are TGTGCCAGCCGGAGTTACACTGAAGCTTTCTTT. Protein: CASRSYTEAFF. The chain couples TRBV27 to TRBJ1-1; D is unclear. Germline V gives CDR1 MNHEY, CDR2 SMNVEV (reference sequence). The V and J ends lost 8 bases and 3 bases respectively, with 7 bases between them. The CDR3 is 11 amino acids.

The table lists this clone with a count of one. V and J are TRBV10-3 and TRBJ2-1, with D hard to call. The CDR3 is made up of 18 amino acids. Germline-derived CDR1 and CDR2 are ENHRY and SYGVKD. The germline V and J ends were trimmed by 4 bases and 0 bases, with 19 bases remaining between them. The CDR3 DNA is TGTGCCATCAGTGTCGGTTCTCCAGGCCGAAGCTCCTACAATGAGCAGTTCTTC. It yields the protein CAISVGSPGRSSYNEQFF.

The table lists this clone with a count of one. V gene TRBV24-1 combines with J gene TRBJ2-2; perhaps TRBD1 as D (6 bases). Germline CDR1 reads KGHDR; CDR2 reads SFDVKD. The CDR3 is 17 amino acids. V was shortened by 3 bases and J by 1 base, with 14 bases between the two germline ends. The CDR3 nucleotides read TGTGCCACCAGTGATCCTAATACAGGGAAGAACACCGGGGAGCTGTTTTTT. Translated: CATSDPNTGKNTGELFF.

The chain combines TRBV28 with TRBJ2-3; 7 bases map to TRBD2. The CDR3 is 17 residues long. Per the germline V gene, CDR1 is MDHEN and CDR2 is SYDVKM. V lost 5 bases and J lost 6; bases outside the gene matches: 17. The DNA of the CDR3 is TGTGCCAGCAGTGACGATTCCGGGACTACGCCCCGCGATACGCAGTATTTT. This encodes CASSDDSGTTPRDTQYF.

This clone was recorded a few times. The chain joins TRBV6-2 or TRBV6-3 to TRBJ1-1; 7 bases line up with TRBD1. The J segment lost 9 bases and the V segment lost 5 bases, leaving 3 bases of the junction unmatched. Germline CDR1 and CDR2: MNHEY and SVGEGT. CDR3 length equals 11 residues. DNA for the CDR3: TGTGCCAGCAGTCAGGGACAGAAAGCTTTCTTT. This encodes CASSQGQKAFF.

This sequence joins TRBV6-5 and TRBJ1-5; 9 bases align to TRBD1. CDR1 and CDR2 (germline): MNHEY, SVGAGI. The CDR3 sequence is 14 residues long. Trimming at V came to 10 bases and at J to 7 bases, leaving 11 bases not matched to a gene. The CDR3 DNA reads as TGTGCCACCAAAGGGACAGGGATGGGGCAGCCCCAGCATTTT. It specifies CATKGTGMGQPQHF.

The CDR3 DNA reads as TGTGCCAGCAGCTCCCGGGACAGGGGGCGCGGTGAGCAGTTCTTC. This sequence encodes CASSSRDRGRGEQFF. The chain has TRBV13 and TRBJ2-1; TRBD1 aligns across 12 bases. This CDR3 comprises 15 residues. V shed 4 bases and J 9 bases; nucleotides not matched to a gene: 7. Germline lookup yields CDR1 PRHDT and CDR2 FYEKMQ (reference sequence).

The CDR3 loop reads CASIKGTDNGELFF. The DNA for the CDR3 is TGTGCCAGCATAAAGGGGACAGACAACGGGGAGCTGTTTTTT. The chain combines TRBV6-5 with TRBJ2-2; TRBD1 matches at 7 bases. Trimming removed 7 bases from V and 7 bases from J; junction bases left unmatched: 9. Germline V CDR1 and CDR2: MNHEY, SVGAGI. The CDR3 has 14 residues.

The chain couples TRBV18 to TRBJ1-1; a weak D match, TRBD1 (5 bases). The length of the CDR3 is 14 residues. Germline loops: CDR1 KGHSH, CDR2 LQKENI. Trimming shortened V by 1 base and J by 5 bases, and 11 bases separated the two germline ends. CDR3 loop: CASSPQGIDTEAFF. The CDR3 nucleotides are TGTGCCAGCTCACCACAGGGGATTGATACTGAAGCTTTCTTT.

The chain carries TRBV12-5 and TRBJ2-1, with D maybe TRBD1 (6 bases). The V end was cut by 6 bases, the J end by 4 bases, with 16 bases between. Looked up from germline, CDR1 is LGHNT and CDR2 is FRNRAP. The CDR3 has 15 amino acids. CDR3 nucleotide sequence: TGTGCTAGTGGCCTGGGGCTAGGGGGTTACAATGAGCAGTTCTTC. It codes for CASGLGLGGYNEQFF.

V usage is TRBV5-6 and J usage is TRBJ1-2; possibly TRBD1 for D (5 bases). Trimming removed 4 bases from V and 4 bases from J, with 14 bases in between. Per germline, CDR1 SGHDT and CDR2 YYEEEE. This CDR3 is built from 14 residues. This chain's CDR3 is CASSPDNQVYGYTF. The CDR3 DNA sequence: TGTGCCAGCAGCCCGGACAACCAGGTCTATGGCTACACCTTC.

This chain uses TRBV6-1 with TRBJ2-3; D not certain. Deletions cut 3 bases from V and 0 bases from J, with 13 bases between. Per the germline V gene, CDR1 is MNHNS and CDR2 is SASEGT. The CDR3 consists of 16 residues. The CDR3 DNA sequence: TGTGCCAGCAGTGAGCTCAAACAGCTTAGCACAGATACGCAGTATTTT. Its protein product is CASSELKQLSTDTQYF.